Below, 17 T cell receptor beta chains from the same sample are listed, as sequenced in a study of molecular identifiers for immune sequencing clone quantification. From the PCR reads, TCRdb called clonotypes with MiXCR, one entry per CDR3 protein. The table has around 480,000 distinct CDR3 sequences, roughly 25% seen once. Sequenced material: naive CD8+ T cells from blood, with Jurkat cell RNA spiked in. Subset meaning: FACS-sorted CD8+CD4-CCR7+CD45RA+ naive T cells. The receptors originated from a human donor in good health. Some libraries in this study had Jurkat cell RNA spiked in.

This clonotype occurred a few times. V and J are TRBV6-5 and TRBJ2-7, with TRBD2 identical over 7 bases. Germline CDR1 reads MNHEY; CDR2 reads SVGAGI. This CDR3 region has 15 residues. With V trimmed by 6 bases and J by 5 bases, 13 bases remained unmatched. The CDR3 nucleotides read TGTGCCAGCAGCCTCGCCTGGGGTAGCGGGCACGAGCAGTACTTC. Translation: CASSLAWGSGHEQYF.

The chain has TRBV24-1 and TRBJ2-4; no clear D. V was clipped by 4 bases and J by 8 bases, with 8 bases between them. From germline, CDR1 is KGHDR and CDR2 SFDVKD. CDR3 length equals 12 residues. CDR3 DNA sequence: TGTGCCACCAGTGACACCGGGTACATTCAGTACTTC. This sequence encodes CATSDTGYIQYF.

The sample holds many counts of this clonotype. The chain employs TRBV29-1 and TRBJ2-2, with TRBD1 matching 7 bases. This CDR3 comprises 14 residues. In germline, CDR1 is SQVTM, CDR2 ANQGSEA. Germline trimming cut 3 bases from V and 1 base from J; bases unmatched to any gene: 2. CDR3 nucleotides: TGCAGCGTTGAGGGACAGCAGAACACCGGGGAGCTGTTTTTT. Amino acids: CSVEGQQNTGELFF.

This clonotype was picked up a small number of times. The V gene is TRBV7-9, the J gene TRBJ2-7, with 9 nucleotides matching TRBD1. This CDR3 spans 13 amino acids. Unmatched junction bases numbered 9, after V lost 11 bases and J lost 4 bases. Germline V gives CDR1 SEHNR, CDR2 FQNEAQ (reference sequence). DNA for the CDR3: TGTGCCTTTTCCGACAGGGGGAGATACGAGCAGTACTTC. Residues: CAFSDRGRYEQYF.

This clonotype has ten or more counts. V usage is TRBV7-9 and J usage is TRBJ1-1, with a possible D match to TRBD1 (5 bases). CDR3 length: 18 amino acids. Germline V CDR1 and CDR2: SEHNR, FQNEAQ (reference sequence). V lost 2 bases, J lost 3 bases, and 22 bases lay in between. CDR3 DNA sequence: TGTGCCAGCAGCTTACCCCTTTTCCTCTCTGGGACGGACACTGAAGCTTTCTTT. Translating gives CASSLPLFLSGTDTEAFF.

Note on this clonotype: A much more abundant neighbour one base away suggests this may be a read error. The chain links TRBV6-6 to TRBJ2-3; 8 nucleotides match TRBD2. Looked up from germline, CDR1 is MNHNY and CDR2 is SVGAGI (reference sequence). V shed 4 bases and J 1 base; nucleotides not matched to a gene: 7. This CDR3 is 16 amino acids long. This CDR3 reads CASSSPSLAGTDTQYF. The DNA for the CDR3 is TGTGCCAGCAGTTCTCCTTCACTAGCGGGCACAGATACGCAGTATTTT.

The gene calls are TRBV27 and TRBJ2-1; TRBD2 matches 8 bases. This CDR3 is built from 15 residues. The J segment lost 3 bases and the V segment lost 3 bases, leaving 4 bases of the junction unmatched. CDR1 is MNHEY and CDR2 is SMNVEV in the germline V gene (reference sequence). CDR3 amino acids: CASSLSSGFYNEQFF. In nucleotides, the CDR3 is TGTGCCAGCAGTTTGTCTAGCGGGTTCTACAATGAGCAGTTCTTC.

In this sample, this clonotype turned up a few times. The chain joins TRBV6-2 or TRBV6-3 to TRBJ2-2; 8 bases fit TRBD2. CDR1 MNHEY and CDR2 SVGEGT come from the germline V gene. V was clipped by 6 bases and J by 5 bases; unmatched bases: 8. CDR3 size: 15 residues. The CDR3 region has the DNA TGTGCCAGCAGCCGCTCAACGGGGGGGACCGGGGAGCTGTTTTTT. It translates to CASSRSTGGTGELFF.

This clonotype has more than one count but fewer than ten. The V call is TRBV5-1, the J call TRBJ2-7, with TRBD2 as a possible D gene (5 bases). Germline CDR1 SGHRS, CDR2 YFSETQ. V dropped 4 bases and J dropped 3 bases, with 11 bases sitting between them. The CDR3 is made up of 13 amino acids. The CDR3 loop reads CASSLDGNYEQYF. CDR3 bases: TGCGCCAGCAGCCTTGACGGGAACTACGAGCAGTACTTC.

The chain couples TRBV11-2 to TRBJ2-3; D possibly corresponds to TRBD1 (5 bases). V was clipped by 1 base and J by 2 bases, with 13 bases between them. This CDR3 is 16 amino acids long. CDR1 is SGHAT, CDR2 FQNNGV, per germline. The DNA for the CDR3 is TGTGCCAGCAGCTTAGGGACGACAGCCCTCACAGATACGCAGTATTTT. This translates into CASSLGTTALTDTQYF. The full variable domain, with the rest looked up from reference TRBV11-2 and TRBJ2-3, is EAGVAQSPRYKIIEKRQSVAFWCNPISGHATLYWYQQILGQGPKLLIQFQNNGVVDDSQLPKDRFSAERLKGVDSTLKIQPAKLEDSAVYLCASSLGTTALTDTQYFGPGTRLTVL.

At least ten counts were recorded for this clonotype. This chain joins TRBV29-1 and TRBJ2-4; no clear D. The CDR3 sequence is 11 residues long. In germline, CDR1 is SQVTM, CDR2 ANQGSEA. Trimming cost V 6 bases and J 3 bases, with 6 bases left between them. As DNA, the CDR3 is TGCAGCGTAGTCCTCAAAAACATTCAGTACTTC. Translated, it gives CSVVLKNIQYF.

This clonotype was observed a few times. The chain joins TRBV15 to TRBJ2-5; 7 bases match TRBD2. Unmatched junction bases numbered 7, after V lost 3 bases and J lost 0 bases. The V gene's germline CDR1 is LNHNV and CDR2 YYDKDF (reference sequence). This CDR3 region has 16 residues. The CDR3 DNA reads TGTGCCACCAGCAGTCCTCTAGCGGACAACCAAGAGACCCAGTACTTC. Translated: CATSSPLADNQETQYF.

This clonotype occurred many times. V gene TRBV9 combines with J gene TRBJ1-1; D remains unclear. Germline loops: CDR1 SGDLS, CDR2 YYNGEE. This CDR3 has 13 amino acids. With 5 bases removed from V and 4 bases from J, the gap between germline ends came to 12 bases. CDR3 residues: CASRSGPGTEAFF. In nucleotides, the CDR3 is TGTGCCAGCAGGTCTGGGCCGGGCACTGAAGCTTTCTTT.

This rearrangement joins TRBV19 to TRBJ2-5; TRBD1 matches 10 bases. The CDR3 runs 13 residues. Unmatched junction bases numbered 7, after V lost 10 bases and J lost 5 bases. Germline V gives CDR1 LNHDA, CDR2 SQIVND (reference sequence). The CDR3: CATGDRGVETQYF. The CDR3 nucleotides are TGTGCCACCGGGGACAGGGGTGTCGAGACCCAGTACTTC.

Ten or more counts support this clonotype. The chain employs TRBV7-9 and TRBJ2-3, with 10 bases that match TRBD2. The V segment lost 7 bases and the J segment 0 bases; nucleotides outside the gene matches: 4. Germline V gives CDR1 SEHNR, CDR2 FQNEAQ (reference sequence). This CDR3 comprises 15 residues. The CDR3 is CASITSGISTDTQYF. The CDR3 nucleotides are TGTGCCAGCATCACTAGCGGGATAAGCACAGATACGCAGTATTTT.

The chain combines TRBV28 with TRBJ1-1; a possible D gene is TRBD1 (5 bases). This CDR3 contains 21 residues. The V and J ends lost 6 bases and 3 bases respectively, with 35 bases between them. Germline CDR1 reads MDHEN; CDR2 reads SYDVKM. The CDR3 reads CASSQDLTVLKQEEEDTEAFF. CDR3 sequence (DNA): TGTGCCAGCAGCCAAGACCTGACTGTATTAAAACAGGAAGAGGAAGACACTGAAGCTTTCTTT.

The sample holds many counts of this clonotype. The chain uses TRBV7-2 and TRBJ2-1; possibly TRBD1 for D (5 bases). CDR1 SGHTA and CDR2 FQGNSA come from the germline V gene. This CDR3 has 14 residues. The V and J ends lost 3 bases and 4 bases respectively, with 10 bases between them. DNA of the CDR3: TGTGCCAGCAGCTTCTCAGACAGTTACAATGAGCAGTTCTTC. Protein sequence: CASSFSDSYNEQFF.